The table lists the clone carrying this T cell receptor (beta chain) with a few counts. The antigen is not known. Gene names and germline match the mouse. Read coverage stops 4 residues before the CDR3 terminus; the germline J gene supplies the remainder. The time point denotes: mouse skin 3 weeks after grafting. Biopsy of recipient mouse skin occurred at grafting and 3 and 6 weeks later. As the sequencing template, cDNA was produced by extracting RNA and reverse transcribing it. Clones were read by immunoSEQ multiplex PCR, and TCRdb kept only the in-frame ones, dropping some. Reported are approximately 3,000 clones, none seen only once; the ten largest carry 10%. The CDR3 totals 15 residues. Germline V CDR1 and CDR2: GKSSPN, SITVG. The J segment lost 0 bases and the V segment lost 1 base, leaving 2 bases of the junction unmatched. The sample comes from a study of CD8+ T cells in alopecia areata. At the level of the study: Recipient mice, roughly 7-11-week-old female C3H/HeJ animals, received skin from roughly 6-12-month-old C3H/HeJ graft donors with spontaneous alopecia.

Whole-study findings and limits: Besides other cells, scalp samples also yield sequences of resident alphabeta T cells from normal skin. Relative to normal scalp, lesional scalp, especially alopecia totalis/universalis, showed higher clonality.

This chain links TRBV31 with TRBJ2-2; 7 nucleotides agree with TRBD2. The sample here was skin, taken at week 3. This TCR came from a C3H/HeJ mouse with alopecia areata. MHC haplotype of the strain: H2-k. The CDR3 loop reads CAWSRLGANTGQLYF. Partial CDR3 DNA: TGTGCCTGGAGTCGACTGGGCGCAAACACCGGG.